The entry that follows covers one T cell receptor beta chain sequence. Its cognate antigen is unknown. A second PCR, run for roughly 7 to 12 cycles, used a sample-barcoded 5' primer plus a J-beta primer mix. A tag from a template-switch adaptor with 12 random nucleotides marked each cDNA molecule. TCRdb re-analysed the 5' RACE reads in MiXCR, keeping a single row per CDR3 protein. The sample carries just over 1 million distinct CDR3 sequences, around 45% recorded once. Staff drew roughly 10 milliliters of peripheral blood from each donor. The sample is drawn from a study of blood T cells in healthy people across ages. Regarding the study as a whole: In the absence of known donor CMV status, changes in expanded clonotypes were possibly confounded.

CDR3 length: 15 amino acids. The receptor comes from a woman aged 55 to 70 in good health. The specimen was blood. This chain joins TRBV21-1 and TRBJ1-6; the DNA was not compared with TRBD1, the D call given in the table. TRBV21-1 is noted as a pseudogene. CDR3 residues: CASSKTVLKSSPLHF. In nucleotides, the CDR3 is TGTGCCAGCAGCAAGACAGTTCTGAAATCTTCACCCCTCCACTTT.